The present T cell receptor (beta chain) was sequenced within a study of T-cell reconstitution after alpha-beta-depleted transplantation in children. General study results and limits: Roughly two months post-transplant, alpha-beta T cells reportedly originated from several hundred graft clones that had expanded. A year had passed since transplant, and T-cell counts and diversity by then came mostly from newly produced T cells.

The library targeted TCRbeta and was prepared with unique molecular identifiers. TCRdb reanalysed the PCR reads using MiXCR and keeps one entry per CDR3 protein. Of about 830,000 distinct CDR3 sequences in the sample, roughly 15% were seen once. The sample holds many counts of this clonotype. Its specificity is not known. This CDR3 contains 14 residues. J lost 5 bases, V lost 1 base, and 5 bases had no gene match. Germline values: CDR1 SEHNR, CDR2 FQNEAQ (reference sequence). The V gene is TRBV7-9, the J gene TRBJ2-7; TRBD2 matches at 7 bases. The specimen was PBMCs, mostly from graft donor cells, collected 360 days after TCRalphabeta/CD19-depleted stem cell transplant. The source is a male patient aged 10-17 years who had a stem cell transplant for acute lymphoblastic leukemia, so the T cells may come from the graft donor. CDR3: CASSLVGGSHEQYF. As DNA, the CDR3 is TGTGCCAGCAGCTTAGTCGGCGGGAGCCACGAGCAGTACTTC.